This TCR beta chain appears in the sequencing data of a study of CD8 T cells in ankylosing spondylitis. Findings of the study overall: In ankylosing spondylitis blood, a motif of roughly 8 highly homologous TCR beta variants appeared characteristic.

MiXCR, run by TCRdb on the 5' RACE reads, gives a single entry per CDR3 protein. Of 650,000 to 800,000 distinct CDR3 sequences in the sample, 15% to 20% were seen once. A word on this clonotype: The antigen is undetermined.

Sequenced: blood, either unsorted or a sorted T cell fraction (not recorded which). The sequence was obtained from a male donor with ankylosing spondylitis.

The DNA of the CDR3 is TGTGCCAGCGGGACCTCCAGGGCCTACGAGCAGTACTTC. Translating it yields CASGTSRAYEQYF. The V gene is TRBV3-1, the J gene TRBJ2-7, with D possibly called TRBD1 or TRBD2 (5 bases each). The germline V and J ends were trimmed by 8 bases and 2 bases, with 13 bases remaining between them. Germline CDR1 and CDR2: LGHDT and YNNKEL (reference sequence). The length of the CDR3 is 13 residues.